A single sample gave rise to the 3 T cell receptor beta chains below, sequenced in a study of blood T cell repertoires in COVID-19. Profiling relied on immunoSEQ multiplex PCR, and the TCRdb table lists in-frame clones only, not all of them. The sample records 200,000 to 250,000 clones, 80% to 90% being singletons. Sequenced input: peripheral blood. All receptors derive from a man aged 45-65 years with COVID-19, enrolled during active disease.

The chain links TRBV27 to TRBJ2-7, with 7 nucleotides matching TRBD1. The V segment lost 5 bases and the J segment 2 bases; nucleotides outside the gene matches: 12. Germline CDR1 MNHEY, CDR2 SMNVEV (reference sequence). The CDR3 extends over 16 amino acids. The chain's CDR3 is CASSTKYRGDTYEQYF. CDR3 coding DNA: TGTGCCAGCAGTACAAAGTACAGGGGTGACACCTACGAGCAGTACTTC.

The chain employs TRBV2 and TRBJ1-2, with 7 bases that match TRBD1. From germline, CDR1 is SNHLY and CDR2 FYNNEI. The V segment lost 2 bases and the J segment 2 bases; nucleotides outside the gene matches: 2. CDR3 size: 14 residues. CDR3 DNA: TGTGCCAGCAGTGAAACAGGGGAGAACTATGGCTACACCTTC. Protein sequence: CASSETGENYGYTF. Full variable domain (rest looked up from reference TRBV2 and TRBJ1-2): EPEVTQTPSHQVTQMGQEVILRCVPISNHLYFYWYRQILGQKVEFLVSFYNNEISEKSEIFDDQFSVERPDGSNFTLKIRSTKLEDSAMYFCASSETGENYGYTFGSGTRLTVV.

The V and J genes are TRBV7-9 and TRBJ2-5; D gene uncertain. Trimming shortened V by 1 base and J by 1 base, and 4 bases separated the two germline ends. CDR3 length: 13 residues. CDR1 is SEHNR and CDR2 is FQNEAQ in the germline V gene (reference sequence). This chain's CDR3 is CASSLVVQETQYF. CDR3 nucleotides: TGTGCCAGCAGCTTAGTAGTCCAAGAGACCCAGTACTTC.